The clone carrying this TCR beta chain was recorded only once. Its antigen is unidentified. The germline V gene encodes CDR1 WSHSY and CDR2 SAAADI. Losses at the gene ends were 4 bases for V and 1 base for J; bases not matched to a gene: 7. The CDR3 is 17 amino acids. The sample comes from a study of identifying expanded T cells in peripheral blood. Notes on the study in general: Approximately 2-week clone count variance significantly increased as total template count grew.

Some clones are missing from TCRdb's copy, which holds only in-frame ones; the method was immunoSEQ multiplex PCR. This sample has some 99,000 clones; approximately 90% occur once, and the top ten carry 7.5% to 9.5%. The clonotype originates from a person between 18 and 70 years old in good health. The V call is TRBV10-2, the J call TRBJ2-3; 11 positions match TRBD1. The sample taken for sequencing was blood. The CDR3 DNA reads TGCGCCAGCAGTGGCGGGGACAGGGGGTTCCGCACAGATACGCAGTATTTT. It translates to CASSGGDRGFRTDTQYF.